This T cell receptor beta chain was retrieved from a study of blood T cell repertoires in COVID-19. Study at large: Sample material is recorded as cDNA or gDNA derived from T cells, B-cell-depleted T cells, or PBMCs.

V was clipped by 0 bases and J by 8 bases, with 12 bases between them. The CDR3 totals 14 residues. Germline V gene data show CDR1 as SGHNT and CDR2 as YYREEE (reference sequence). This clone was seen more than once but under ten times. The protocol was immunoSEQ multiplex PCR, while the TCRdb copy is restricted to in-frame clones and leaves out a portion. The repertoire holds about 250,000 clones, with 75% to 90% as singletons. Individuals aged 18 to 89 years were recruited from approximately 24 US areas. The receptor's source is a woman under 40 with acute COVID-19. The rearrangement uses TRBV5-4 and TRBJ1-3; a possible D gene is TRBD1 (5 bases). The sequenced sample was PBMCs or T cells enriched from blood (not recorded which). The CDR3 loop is CASSLDITGDTIYF. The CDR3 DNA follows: TGTGCCAGCAGCTTGGATATAACGGGGGACACCATATATTTT.